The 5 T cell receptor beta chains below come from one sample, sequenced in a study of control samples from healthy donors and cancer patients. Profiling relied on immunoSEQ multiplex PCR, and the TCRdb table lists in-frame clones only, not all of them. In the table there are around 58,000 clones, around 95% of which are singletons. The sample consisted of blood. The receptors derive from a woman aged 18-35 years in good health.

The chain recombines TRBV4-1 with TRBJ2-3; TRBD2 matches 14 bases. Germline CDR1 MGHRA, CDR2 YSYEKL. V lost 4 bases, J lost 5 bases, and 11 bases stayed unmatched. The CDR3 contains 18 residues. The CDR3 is CASSPGLAGAMVGDTQYF. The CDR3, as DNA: TGCGCCAGCAGCCCGGGACTAGCGGGGGCCATGGTGGGAGATACGCAGTATTTT.

The DNA for the CDR3 is TGCGCCAGCAGCTTGGCGGCAGGTTATGAAGCTTTCTTT. Residues: CASSLAAGYEAFF. The rearrangement uses TRBV5-1 and TRBJ1-1; no definite D call. CDR1 SGHRS and CDR2 YFSETQ come from the germline V gene. V was cut by 0 bases and J by 7 bases, with 10 bases left in between. This CDR3 has 13 residues.

CDR3: CASSQRDRGNTEAFF. CDR3 in DNA: TGTGCCAGCAGCCAGAGAGACAGGGGTAACACTGAAGCTTTCTTT. The chain carries TRBV3-1 (or the pseudogene TRBV3-2) and TRBJ1-1; TRBD1 matches at 8 bases. In germline, CDR1 is LGHDT, CDR2 YNNKEL (reference sequence). The CDR3 has 15 residues. Trimming at V came to 3 bases and at J to 2 bases, leaving 5 bases not matched to a gene.

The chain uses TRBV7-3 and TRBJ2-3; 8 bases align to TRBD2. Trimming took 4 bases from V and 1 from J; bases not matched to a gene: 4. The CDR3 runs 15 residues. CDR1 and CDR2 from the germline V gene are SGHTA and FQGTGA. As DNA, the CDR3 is TGTGCCAGCAGCTCTCGGGGGGGTGGCACAGATACGCAGTATTTT. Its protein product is CASSSRGGGTDTQYF. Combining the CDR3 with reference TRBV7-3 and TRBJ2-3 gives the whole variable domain GAGVSQTPSNKVTEKGKYVELRCDPISGHTALYWYRQSLGQGPEFLIYFQGTGAADDSGLPNDRFFAVRPEGSVSTLKIQRTERGDSAVYLCASSSRGGGTDTQYFGPGTRLTVL.

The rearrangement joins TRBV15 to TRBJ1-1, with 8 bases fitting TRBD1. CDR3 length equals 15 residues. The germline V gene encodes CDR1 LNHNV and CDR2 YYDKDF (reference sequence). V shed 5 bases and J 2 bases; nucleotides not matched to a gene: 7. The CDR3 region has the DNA TGTGCCACCAGCTACGGCAGGGGGCGAAACACTGAAGCTTTCTTT. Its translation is CATSYGRGRNTEAFF.